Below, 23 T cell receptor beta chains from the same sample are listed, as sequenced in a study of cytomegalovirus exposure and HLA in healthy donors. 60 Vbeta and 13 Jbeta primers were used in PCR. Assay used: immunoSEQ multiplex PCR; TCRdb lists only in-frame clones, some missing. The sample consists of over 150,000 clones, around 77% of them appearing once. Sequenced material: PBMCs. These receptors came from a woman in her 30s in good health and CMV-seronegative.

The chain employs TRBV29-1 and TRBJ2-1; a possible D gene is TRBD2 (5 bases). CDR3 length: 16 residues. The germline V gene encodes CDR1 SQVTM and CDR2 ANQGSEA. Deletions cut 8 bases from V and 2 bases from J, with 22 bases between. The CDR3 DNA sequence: TGCAGCTCCCTAGCCAAGTTACGCCCCCCCTACAATGAGCAGTTCTTC. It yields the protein CSSLAKLRPPYNEQFF.

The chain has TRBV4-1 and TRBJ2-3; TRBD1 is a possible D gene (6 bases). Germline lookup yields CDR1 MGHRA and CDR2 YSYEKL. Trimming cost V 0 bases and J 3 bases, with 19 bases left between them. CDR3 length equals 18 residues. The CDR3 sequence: CASSQETPLGARTDTQYF. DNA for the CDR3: TGCGCCAGCAGCCAAGAAACCCCTTTGGGGGCACGGACAGATACGCAGTATTTT.

The CDR3 DNA follows: TGTGCCAGCAGTTCCCCCAGACAGGGGTACGAGCAGTACTTC. This gives the protein CASSSPRQGYEQYF. This chain uses TRBV28 with TRBJ2-7, with 8 nucleotides matching TRBD1. Per germline, CDR1 MDHEN and CDR2 SYDVKM. J lost 4 bases, V lost 4 bases, and 6 bases had no gene match. CDR3 length: 14 amino acids.

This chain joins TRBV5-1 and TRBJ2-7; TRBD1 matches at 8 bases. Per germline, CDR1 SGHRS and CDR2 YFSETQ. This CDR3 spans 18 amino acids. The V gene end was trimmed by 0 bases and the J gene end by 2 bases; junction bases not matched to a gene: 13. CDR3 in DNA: TGCGCCAGCAGCTTGGGTGCACAAGGACAGGGTTTAACCTACGAGCAGTACTTC. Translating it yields CASSLGAQGQGLTYEQYF.

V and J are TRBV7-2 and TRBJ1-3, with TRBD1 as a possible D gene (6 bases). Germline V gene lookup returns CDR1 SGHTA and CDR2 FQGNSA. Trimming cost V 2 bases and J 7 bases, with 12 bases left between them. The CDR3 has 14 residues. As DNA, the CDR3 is TGTGCCAGCAGCTTAAGGGGGACACGTAACACCATATATTTT. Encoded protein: CASSLRGTRNTIYF.

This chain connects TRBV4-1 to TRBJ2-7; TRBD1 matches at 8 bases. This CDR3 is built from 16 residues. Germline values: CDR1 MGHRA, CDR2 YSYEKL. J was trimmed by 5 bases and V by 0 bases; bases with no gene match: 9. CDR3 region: CASSQDSRGRGHEQYF. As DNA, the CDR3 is TGCGCCAGCAGCCAAGATTCTAGGGGCAGGGGGCACGAGCAGTACTTC.

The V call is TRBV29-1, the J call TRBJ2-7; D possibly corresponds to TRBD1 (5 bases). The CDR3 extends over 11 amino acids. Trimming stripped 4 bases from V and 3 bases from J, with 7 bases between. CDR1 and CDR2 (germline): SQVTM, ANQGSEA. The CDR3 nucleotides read TGCAGCGTTGGACAGTTCTACGAGCAGTACTTC. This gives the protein CSVGQFYEQYF.

The CDR3 DNA reads as TGTGCCAGCAGTGTTCTACAGGGCGAAGTCTATGGCTACACCTTC. Its protein product is CASSVLQGEVYGYTF. The genes are TRBV28 and TRBJ1-2; D is possibly TRBD1 (6 bases). The germline V gene encodes CDR1 MDHEN and CDR2 SYDVKM. V lost 5 bases to trimming and J lost 4 bases, with 17 bases between them. The CDR3 covers 15 residues.

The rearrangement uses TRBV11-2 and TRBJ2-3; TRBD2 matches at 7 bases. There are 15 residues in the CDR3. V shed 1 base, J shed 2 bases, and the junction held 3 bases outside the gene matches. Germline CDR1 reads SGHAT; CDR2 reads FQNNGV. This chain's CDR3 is CASSLVAGVTDTQYF. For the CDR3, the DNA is TGTGCCAGCAGCTTAGTGGCGGGGGTCACAGATACGCAGTATTTT.

The CDR3 coding sequence is TGTGCCAGCAGTCTCTTCCGGACAGGGCTTAACACTGAAGCTTTCTTT. Its protein product is CASSLFRTGLNTEAFF. This chain uses TRBV28 with TRBJ1-1, with TRBD1 matching 8 bases. The J segment lost 2 bases and the V segment lost 5 bases, leaving 10 bases of the junction unmatched. CDR3 length equals 16 residues. Germline CDR1 reads MDHEN; CDR2 reads SYDVKM.

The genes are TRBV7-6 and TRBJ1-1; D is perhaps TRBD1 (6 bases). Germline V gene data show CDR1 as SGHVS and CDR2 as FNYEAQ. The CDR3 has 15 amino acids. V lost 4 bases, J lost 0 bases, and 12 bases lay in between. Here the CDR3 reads CASSSLGQLNTEAFF. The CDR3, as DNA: TGTGCCAGCAGCTCACTAGGACAGCTGAACACTGAAGCTTTCTTT.

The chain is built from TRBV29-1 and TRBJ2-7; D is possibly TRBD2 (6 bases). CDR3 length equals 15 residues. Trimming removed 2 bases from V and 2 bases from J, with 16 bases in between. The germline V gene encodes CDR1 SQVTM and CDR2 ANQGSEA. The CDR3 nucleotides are TGCAGCGTTGAATCGGGAGACCGCTATCCCTACGAGCAGTACTTC. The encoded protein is CSVESGDRYPYEQYF.

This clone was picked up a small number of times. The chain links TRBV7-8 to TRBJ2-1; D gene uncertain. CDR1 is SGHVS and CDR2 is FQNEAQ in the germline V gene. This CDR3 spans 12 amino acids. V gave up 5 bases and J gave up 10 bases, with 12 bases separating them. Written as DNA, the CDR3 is TGTGCCAGCAGCCTAGGAGCATGGGAGCAGTTCTTC. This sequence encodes CASSLGAWEQFF.

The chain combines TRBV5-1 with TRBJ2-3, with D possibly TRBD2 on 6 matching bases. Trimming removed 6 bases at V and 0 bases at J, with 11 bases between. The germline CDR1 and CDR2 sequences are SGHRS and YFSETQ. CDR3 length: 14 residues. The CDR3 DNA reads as TGCGCCAGCATGCGGGGAGGTAGCACAGATACGCAGTATTTT. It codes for CASMRGGSTDTQYF.

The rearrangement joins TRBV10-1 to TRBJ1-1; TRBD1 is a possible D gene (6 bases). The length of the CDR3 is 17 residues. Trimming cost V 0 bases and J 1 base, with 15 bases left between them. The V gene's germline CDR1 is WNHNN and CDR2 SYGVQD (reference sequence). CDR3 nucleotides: TGCGCCAGCAGTGAGTCGTTGACAGGAGCCGGGAACACTGAAGCTTTCTTT. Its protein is CASSESLTGAGNTEAFF.

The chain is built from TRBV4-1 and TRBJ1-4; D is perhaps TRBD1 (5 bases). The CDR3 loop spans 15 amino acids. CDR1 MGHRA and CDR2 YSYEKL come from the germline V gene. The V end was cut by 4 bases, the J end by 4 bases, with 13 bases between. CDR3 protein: CASSREGQNNEKLFF. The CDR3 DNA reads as TGCGCCAGCAGCCGAGAGGGGCAGAATAATGAAAAACTGTTTTTT.

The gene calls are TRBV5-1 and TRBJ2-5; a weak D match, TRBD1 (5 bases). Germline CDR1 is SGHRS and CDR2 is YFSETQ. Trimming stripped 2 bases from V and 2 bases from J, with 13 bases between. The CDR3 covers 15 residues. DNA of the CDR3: TGCGCCAGCAGCTTTCTCGGACAACAACAAGAGACCCAGTACTTC. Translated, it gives CASSFLGQQQETQYF.

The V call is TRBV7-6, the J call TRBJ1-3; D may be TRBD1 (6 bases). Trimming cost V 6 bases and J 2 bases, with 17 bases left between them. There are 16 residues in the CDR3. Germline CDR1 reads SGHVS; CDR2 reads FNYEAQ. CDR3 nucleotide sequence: TGTGCCAGCAGTGGGCTTAGGGGGGGCCCTGGAAACACCATATATTTT. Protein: CASSGLRGGPGNTIYF.

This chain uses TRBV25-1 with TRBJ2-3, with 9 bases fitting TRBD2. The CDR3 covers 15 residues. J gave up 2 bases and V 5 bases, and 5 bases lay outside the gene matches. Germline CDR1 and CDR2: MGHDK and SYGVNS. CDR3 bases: TGTGCCAGCAGTCCGGCGGGAGGGTACACAGATACGCAGTATTTT. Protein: CASSPAGGYTDTQYF.

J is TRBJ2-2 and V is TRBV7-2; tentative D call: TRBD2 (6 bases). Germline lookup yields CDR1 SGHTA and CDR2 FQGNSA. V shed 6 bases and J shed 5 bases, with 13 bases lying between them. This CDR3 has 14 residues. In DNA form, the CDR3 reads TGTGCCAGCAGTCTCTTGGGGGGTACCGGGGAGCTGTTTTTT. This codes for CASSLLGGTGELFF.

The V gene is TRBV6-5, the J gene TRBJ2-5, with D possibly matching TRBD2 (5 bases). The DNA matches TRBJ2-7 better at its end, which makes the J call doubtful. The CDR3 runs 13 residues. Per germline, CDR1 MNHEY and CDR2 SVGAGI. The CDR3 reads CASSYTSSYEQYF. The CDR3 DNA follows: TGTGCCAGCAGTTACACTAGCTCCTACGAGCAGTACTTC.

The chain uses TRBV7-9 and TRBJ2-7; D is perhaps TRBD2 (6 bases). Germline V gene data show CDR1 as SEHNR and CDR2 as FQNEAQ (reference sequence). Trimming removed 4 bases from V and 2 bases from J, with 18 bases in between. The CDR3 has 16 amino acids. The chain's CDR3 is CASSSPFGSGPYEQYF. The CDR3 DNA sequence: TGTGCCAGCAGCTCCCCTTTTGGTAGCGGACCCTACGAGCAGTACTTC.

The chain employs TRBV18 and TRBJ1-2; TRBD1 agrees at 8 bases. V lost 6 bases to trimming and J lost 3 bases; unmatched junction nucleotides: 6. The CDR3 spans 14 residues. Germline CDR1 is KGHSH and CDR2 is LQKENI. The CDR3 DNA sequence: TGTGCCAGCTCGCCGGACAGGGTGGACTATGGCTACACCTTC. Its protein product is CASSPDRVDYGYTF.